This T cell receptor beta chain was found in a study of cytomegalovirus exposure and HLA in healthy donors. The PCR had 60 Vbeta and 13 Jbeta primers. TCRdb keeps only in-frame clones here, not all; method: immunoSEQ multiplex PCR. The table has over 70,000 clones, around two thirds seen once. Deletions cut 3 bases from V and 7 bases from J, with 16 bases between. The CDR3 extends over 15 amino acids. Germline CDR1 reads MDHEN; CDR2 reads SYDVKM. The sequence was collected from a woman aged 50 to 60 in good health and CMV-seropositive. The V call is TRBV28, the J call TRBJ2-1; D perhaps matches TRBD2 (6 bases). The sequencing input was PBMCs. CDR3 DNA: TGTGCCAGCAGTTTTTCCGGGGGTGGTTCAAATGAGCAGTTCTTC. It translates to CASSFSGGGSNEQFF.